This T cell receptor beta chain emerged from a study of graft-versus-host responses after intestinal transplantation. Across the whole study: Each of the recipients got a multivisceral, liver-intestinal, or isolated intestinal transplant. Anti-thymocyte globulin was used for induction in all recipients, who then took tacrolimus and steroids for around 3 years.

The study, taken as a whole, reports: Circulating GvH clone levels at their peak were associated with HvG declines (early post-transplant). Recipient-marrow GvH clones were detected, some having first appeared in ileum or blood.

The CDR3 runs 15 residues. V was clipped by 3 bases and J by 1 base, with 9 bases between them. Germline V CDR1 and CDR2: PRHDT, FYEKMQ (reference sequence). Comments on this clone: Its matching antigen is unknown.

TCRdb's table, derived via immunoSEQ multiplex PCR, lists solely in-frame clones and lacks some. The table has roughly 100,000 clones, over 85% seen once. The chain couples TRBV13 to TRBJ2-2; D may be TRBD2 (6 bases). The sequencing used unstimulated CD8+ T cells sorted from spleen or lymph node cells, collected before intestinal transplant. The sequence came from a human donor who received an intestinal transplant. As DNA, the CDR3 is TGTGCCAGCAGCTTGGAGGGGAGGAACACCGGGGAGCTGTTTTTT. It encodes CASSLEGRNTGELFF.